The following is a TCR beta chain sequence with its context. The ends lost 3 bases at V and 5 bases at J; junction bases unmatched: 9. CDR1 and CDR2 (germline): DFQATT, SNEGSKA (reference sequence). The CDR3 totals 16 residues. Sequenced by immunoSEQ multiplex PCR; TCRdb stores in-frame clones only, minus some. The data hold under 500,000 clones, with more than 85% observed a single time. The data stem from a study of blood T cell repertoires in COVID-19. The chain links TRBV20-1 to TRBJ2-1; the match to TRBD2 covers 11 bases. The TCR was taken from a woman aged 25 to 39 with acute or convalescent COVID-19. Sequenced sample: peripheral blood. The DNA for the CDR3 is TGCAGTGCTAGTCTAGCGGGGGGCCCCCAGGACAATGAGCAGTTCTTC. It specifies CSASLAGGPQDNEQFF.